These 18 T cell receptor beta chains came from one sample sequenced in a study of shared clonotypes between healthy human individuals. Using immunoSEQ multiplex PCR, the repertoire was profiled, and TCRdb retains in-frame clones only, with some absent. The table has 2,100,000 or so clones, approximately 94% seen once. The material sequenced was naive CD4+ T cells sorted from blood. Subset defined: CD45RA+ positively selected. The receptors stem from a man aged 18 to 29 in good health.

Concerning this clone itself: Other DNA sequences in this specimen translate into the identical CDR3. The V gene is TRBV10-3, the J gene TRBJ2-3, with 7 nucleotides matching TRBD2. V was clipped by 6 bases and J by 3 bases; unmatched bases: 9. Germline-derived CDR1 and CDR2 are ENHRY and SYGVKD. The CDR3 covers 15 residues. The CDR3 bases are TGTGCCATCAGCCCCGGCGGGGGTGGAACAGATACGCAGTATTTT. It yields the protein CAISPGGGGTDTQYF.

The chain uses TRBV30 and TRBJ1-1, with a weak D call TRBD1 (6 bases). The CDR3 is 12 residues long. Germline CDR1 and CDR2: GTSNPN and SVGIG (reference sequence). Trimming removed 0 bases from V and 7 bases from J, with 9 bases in between. The CDR3 protein is CAWSVVTGEAFF. The CDR3 DNA reads TGTGCCTGGAGTGTAGTGACAGGTGAAGCTTTCTTT.

This chain connects TRBV2 to TRBJ1-6; tentative D call: TRBD1 (6 bases). Germline CDR1 SNHLY, CDR2 FYNNEI. Trimming cost V 5 bases and J 11 bases, with 13 bases left between them. The CDR3 contains 13 residues. The DNA of the CDR3 is TGTGCCAGCAGTCCGGACAGCAAGACACCCCTCCACTTT. Encoded protein: CASSPDSKTPLHF.

This chain connects TRBV4-1 to TRBJ1-2, with no clear D. The CDR3 contains 13 residues. The germline V and J ends were trimmed by 0 bases and 8 bases, with 10 bases remaining between them. Germline V CDR1 and CDR2: MGHRA, YSYEKL. CDR3 loop: CASSQDRGWGYTF. CDR3 bases: TGCGCCAGCAGCCAAGATCGAGGCTGGGGCTACACCTTC.

V and J are TRBV9 and TRBJ2-1; 9 bases align to TRBD2. In germline, CDR1 is SGDLS, CDR2 YYNGEE. V lost 6 bases to trimming and J lost 3 bases; unmatched junction nucleotides: 10. The CDR3 has 16 residues. The CDR3 DNA follows: TGTGCCAGCACCCGCTCGGGAGCGGGGGGCTACAATGAGCAGTTCTTC. Translation: CASTRSGAGGYNEQFF.

The V gene is TRBV2, the J gene TRBJ2-1; 7 bases fit TRBD1. Germline V gene data show CDR1 as SNHLY and CDR2 as FYNNEI. The J segment lost 2 bases and the V segment lost 4 bases, leaving 2 bases of the junction unmatched. CDR3 length equals 14 residues. The CDR3 loop reads CASSVGGPYNEQFF. The CDR3 DNA sequence: TGTGCCAGCAGTGTAGGGGGCCCCTACAATGAGCAGTTCTTC. The full variable domain, completed using reference TRBV2 and TRBJ2-1, is EPEVTQTPSHQVTQMGQEVILRCVPISNHLYFYWYRQILGQKVEFLVSFYNNEISEKSEIFDDQFSVERPDGSNFTLKIRSTKLEDSAMYFCASSVGGPYNEQFFGPGTRLTVL.

This clone has just one count. This chain uses TRBV2 with TRBJ1-2, with D maybe TRBD1 (6 bases). Trimming stripped 0 bases from V and 6 bases from J, with 11 bases between. The CDR3 runs to 14 residues. CDR1 SNHLY and CDR2 FYNNEI come from the germline V gene. The CDR3 spells CASSEAGGADGYTF. The CDR3 DNA sequence: TGTGCCAGCAGTGAAGCAGGGGGGGCCGATGGCTACACCTTC.

The rearrangement links TRBV6-1 to TRBJ2-7; a weak D match, TRBD1 (6 bases). V was shortened by 4 bases and J by 2 bases, with 12 bases between the two germline ends. CDR1 and CDR2 (germline): MNHNS, SASEGT. The CDR3 extends over 14 amino acids. CDR3 residues: CASSATTGPYEQYF. CDR3 bases: TGTGCCAGCAGTGCAACGACAGGACCCTACGAGCAGTACTTC.

Here the CDR3 reads CASSQVGGYEQFF. CDR3 nucleotides: TGCGCCAGCAGCCAGGTCGGAGGCTATGAGCAGTTCTTC. The chain has TRBV4-3 and TRBJ2-1, with D maybe TRBD2 (5 bases). The V and J ends lost 3 bases and 8 bases respectively, with 11 bases between them. Germline CDR1 is LGHNA and CDR2 is YSLEER. The CDR3 spans 13 residues.

Turning to this clone: Distinct nucleotide sequences in the sample also encode this CDR3. The rearrangement joins TRBV5-1 to TRBJ2-7; 11 bases fit TRBD1. V lost 3 bases to trimming and J lost 3 bases; unmatched junction nucleotides: 2. Germline V gene data show CDR1 as SGHRS and CDR2 as YFSETQ. The CDR3 sequence is 14 residues long. CDR3 region: CASSSGQGGYEQYF. CDR3 nucleotide sequence: TGCGCCAGCAGCTCGGGACAGGGGGGCTACGAGCAGTACTTC.

This chain joins TRBV5-1 and TRBJ2-1; D gene ambiguous. The V gene lost 4 bases and the J gene lost 5 bases, with 7 bases spanning the gap. Per the germline V gene, CDR1 is SGHRS and CDR2 is YFSETQ. This CDR3 comprises 12 residues. CDR3 in DNA: TGCGCCAGCAGCGAGCGAAACAATGAGCAGTTCTTC. This gives the protein CASSERNNEQFF.

The V and J genes are TRBV9 and TRBJ2-1; D is perhaps TRBD1 (6 bases). V was cut by 0 bases and J by 6 bases, with 16 bases left in between. This CDR3 region has 16 residues. In germline, CDR1 is SGDLS, CDR2 YYNGEE. This CDR3 reads CASSVEGRTVSNEQFF. The CDR3 DNA reads TGTGCCAGCAGCGTAGAAGGTCGGACAGTCTCCAATGAGCAGTTCTTC.

This rearrangement joins TRBV29-1 to TRBJ1-3; a weak D match, TRBD1 (6 bases). The V gene's germline CDR1 is SQVTM and CDR2 ANQGSEA. This CDR3 contains 14 residues. The V end lost 7 bases, the J end lost 0 bases, and 13 bases lay between the germline ends. The CDR3 sequence: CSASGASSGNTIYF. The DNA of the CDR3 is TGCAGCGCCTCAGGGGCCTCCTCTGGAAACACCATATATTTT.

The chain combines TRBV10-3 with TRBJ1-6; D gene uncertain. The CDR3 totals 14 residues. V was cut by 3 bases and J by 7 bases, with 10 bases left in between. CDR1 and CDR2 from the germline V gene are ENHRY and SYGVKD. CDR3 sequence (DNA): TGTGCCATCAGTGACCCAACACGGAATTCACCCCTCCACTTT. Translating gives CAISDPTRNSPLHF.

This clone was observed a single time. V and J are TRBV6-1 and TRBJ2-1; D may be TRBD1 (5 bases). Trimming pared 4 bases from V and 5 bases from J, leaving 15 bases between. CDR1 and CDR2 from the germline V gene are MNHNS and SASEGT. CDR3 size: 15 residues. The CDR3 spells CASSGQGRPDNEQFF. CDR3 nucleotide sequence: TGTGCCAGCAGTGGGCAGGGCCGTCCTGACAATGAGCAGTTCTTC.

The chain has TRBV30 and TRBJ1-4; D gene uncertain. In germline, CDR1 is GTSNPN, CDR2 SVGIG (reference sequence). Trimming took 1 base from V and 3 from J, leaving 6 bases between them. This CDR3 has 13 residues. The CDR3 region has the DNA TGTGCCTGGAGTGGAGTTCCTAATGAAAAACTGTTTTTT. Its protein product is CAWSGVPNEKLFF.

V and J are TRBV7-3 and TRBJ1-4; tentatively, D is TRBD1 (6 bases). Between the trimmed V and J ends, which lost 4 bases and 2 bases, there was a span of 17 bases. Per germline, CDR1 SGHTA and CDR2 FQGTGA. The CDR3 is 17 residues long. The CDR3 reads CASSCPRQVGTNEKLFF. CDR3 sequence (DNA): TGTGCCAGCAGCTGCCCTCGACAGGTTGGGACTAATGAAAAACTGTTTTTT.

As concerns this clone: The same CDR3 can be traced to other DNA sequences in this sample. The V and J genes are TRBV18 and TRBJ2-3; D is perhaps TRBD2 (5 bases). V was clipped by 2 bases and J by 2 bases, with 8 bases between them. Germline CDR1 reads KGHSH; CDR2 reads LQKENI. This CDR3 is 14 amino acids long. DNA of the CDR3: TGTGCCAGCTCACCAGGACTCGCCACAGATACGCAGTATTTT. This gives the protein CASSPGLATDTQYF.